The 5 T cell receptor beta chains listed next were all sequenced from one sample in a study of regulatory T cells in long-lasting Graves disease. Time point of the sample: persistent/refractory GD, antithyroid drugs over 5 years with positive TRAb. Isolated PBMC RNA provided the starting material for the TCR library. Library construction for TCR beta used iRepertoire HTBI primers and Arm-PCR of CDR3 regions. TCRdb reanalysed the multiplex PCR reads using MiXCR and keeps one entry per CDR3 protein. The sample holds fewer than 450,000 distinct CDR3 sequences, around 21% seen once. The sample was peripheral blood mononuclear cells (PBMCs), taken when the disease was refractory, from a patient treated with antithyroid drugs. The receptors here all came from a female donor with Graves disease.

The chain employs TRBV5-1 and TRBJ1-4, with TRBD1 matching 7 bases. The CDR3 contains 18 residues. V shed 7 bases, J shed 0 bases, and the junction held 15 bases outside the gene matches. Germline lookup yields CDR1 SGHRS and CDR2 YFSETQ. The CDR3 here is CASGETGDRGATNEKLFF. The CDR3 DNA is TGCGCCAGCGGGGAAACAGGGGATCGTGGGGCAACTAATGAAAAACTGTTTTTT.

This clonotype appeared many times. This sequence joins TRBV27 and TRBJ1-1; D unclear. Trimming removed 5 bases from V and 4 bases from J, with 11 bases in between. This CDR3 has 13 amino acids. In germline, CDR1 is MNHEY, CDR2 SMNVEV (reference sequence). DNA of the CDR3: TGTGCCAGCAGTCTCACAGCCTTCACTGAAGCTTTCTTT. It translates to CASSLTAFTEAFF.

This clonotype was observed a handful of times. The chain uses TRBV7-9 and TRBJ1-1; D is undetermined. The CDR3 is 13 residues long. V dropped 1 base and J dropped 8 bases, with 11 bases sitting between them. The germline V gene has CDR1 SEHNR and CDR2 FQNEAQ (reference sequence). The CDR3 is CASSLGPGDEAFF. DNA of the CDR3: TGTGCCAGCAGCTTAGGTCCAGGCGACGAAGCTTTCTTT. The entire variable domain, with the rest obtained from reference TRBV7-9 and TRBJ1-1, is as follows: DTGVSQNPRHKITKRGQNVTFRCDPISEHNRLYWYRQTLGQGPEFLTYFQNEAQLEKSRLLSDRFSAERPKGSFSTLEIQRTEQGDSAMYLCASSLGPGDEAFFGQGTRLTVV.

This clonotype was observed at least ten times. The rearrangement uses TRBV30 and TRBJ1-4; D unresolved. The V gene lost 1 base and the J gene lost 4 bases, with 10 bases spanning the gap. The CDR3 runs 14 residues. Germline lookup yields CDR1 GTSNPN and CDR2 SVGIG (reference sequence). CDR3 DNA: TGTGCCTGGAGTGGTAGGAGCCTTAATGAAAAACTGTTTTTT. It codes for CAWSGRSLNEKLFF.

This clonotype was found many times. V and J are TRBV6-1 and TRBJ2-7; the match to TRBD1 covers 9 bases. This CDR3 spans 15 amino acids. The germline V gene encodes CDR1 MNHNS and CDR2 SASEGT. The V and J ends lost 8 bases and 1 base, in that order; junction bases with no gene match: 9. The CDR3: CASGDGGTGSYEQYF. The CDR3 nucleotides read TGTGCCAGCGGCGACGGGGGGACAGGGTCCTACGAGCAGTACTTC.